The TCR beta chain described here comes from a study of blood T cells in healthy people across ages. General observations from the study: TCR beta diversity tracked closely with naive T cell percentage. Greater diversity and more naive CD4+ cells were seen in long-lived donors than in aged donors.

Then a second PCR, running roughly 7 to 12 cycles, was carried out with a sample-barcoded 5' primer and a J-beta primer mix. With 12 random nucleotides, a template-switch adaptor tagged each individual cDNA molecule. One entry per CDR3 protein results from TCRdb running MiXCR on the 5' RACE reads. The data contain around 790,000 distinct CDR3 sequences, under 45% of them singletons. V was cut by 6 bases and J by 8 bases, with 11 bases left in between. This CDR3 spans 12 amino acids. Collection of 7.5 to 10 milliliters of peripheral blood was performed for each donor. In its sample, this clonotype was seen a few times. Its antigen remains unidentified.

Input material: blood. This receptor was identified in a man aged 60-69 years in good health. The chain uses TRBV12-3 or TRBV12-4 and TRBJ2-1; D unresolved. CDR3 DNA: TGTGCCAGCAGCCCTCTCGGGTATGAGCAGTTCTTC. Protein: CASSPLGYEQFF.